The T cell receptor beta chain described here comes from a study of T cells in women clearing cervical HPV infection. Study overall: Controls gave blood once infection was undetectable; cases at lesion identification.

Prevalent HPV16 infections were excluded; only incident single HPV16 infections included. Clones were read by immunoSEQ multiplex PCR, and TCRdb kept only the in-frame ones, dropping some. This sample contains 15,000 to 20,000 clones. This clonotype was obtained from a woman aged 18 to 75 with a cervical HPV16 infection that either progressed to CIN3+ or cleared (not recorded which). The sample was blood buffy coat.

CDR3 residues: CASSLTAGDYGYTF. The DNA read from the CDR3 is TGTGCCAGCAGCTTGACAGCTGGGGACTATGGC. V is TRBV7-2 and J is TRBJ1-2; perhaps TRBD1 as D (5 bases). The read falls 3 residues short of the CDR3 end, and the missing part is taken from the germline J gene. The CDR3 is made up of 14 amino acids. Germline-derived CDR1 and CDR2 are SGHTA and FQGNSA. The germline V and J ends were trimmed by 3 bases and 3 bases, with 11 bases remaining between them.